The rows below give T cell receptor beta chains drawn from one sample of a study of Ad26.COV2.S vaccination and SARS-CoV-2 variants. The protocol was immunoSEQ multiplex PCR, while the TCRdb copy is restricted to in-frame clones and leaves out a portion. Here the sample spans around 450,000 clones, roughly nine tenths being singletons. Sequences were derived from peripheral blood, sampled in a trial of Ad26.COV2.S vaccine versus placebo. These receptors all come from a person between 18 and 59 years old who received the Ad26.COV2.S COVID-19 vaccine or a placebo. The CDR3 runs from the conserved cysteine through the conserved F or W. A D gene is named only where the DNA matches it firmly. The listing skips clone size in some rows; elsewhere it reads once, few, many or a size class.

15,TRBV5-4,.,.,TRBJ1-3,CATRRELSSGNTIYF,TGTGCCACTCGACGGGAATTGAGCTCTGGAAACACCATATATTTT
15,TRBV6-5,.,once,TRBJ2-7,CASSSISGLSYEQYF,TGTGCCAGCAGTTCCATTAGCGGCCTCTCCTACGAGCAGTACTTC
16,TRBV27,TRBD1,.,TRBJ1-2,CASSSRQGVRNYGYTF,TGTGCCAGCAGTTCACGGCAGGGGGTAAGGAACTATGGCTACACCTTC
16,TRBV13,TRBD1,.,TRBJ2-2,CASSLVTGVTAGELFF,TGTGCCAGCAGCTTAGTTACAGGGGTAACGGCCGGGGAGCTGTTTTTT
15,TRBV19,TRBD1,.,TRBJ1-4,CASSPRDREAEKLFF,TGTGCCAGTAGTCCCCGGGACAGGGAGGCCGAAAAACTGTTTTTT
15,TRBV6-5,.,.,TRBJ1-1,CASSPRGGSNTEAFF,TGTGCCAGCAGCCCCCGTGGGGGATCGAACACTGAAGCTTTCTTT
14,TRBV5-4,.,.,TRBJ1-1,CASSAGTLNTEAFF,TGTGCCAGCAGCGCCGGAACCTTGAACACTGAAGCTTTCTTT
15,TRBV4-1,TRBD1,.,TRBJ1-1,CASSQGQGVRTEAFF,TGCGCCAGCAGCCAAGGACAGGGCGTTCGGACTGAAGCTTTCTTT
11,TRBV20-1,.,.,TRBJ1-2,CSARNNYGYTF,TGCAGTGCCCGAAATAACTATGGCTACACCTTC
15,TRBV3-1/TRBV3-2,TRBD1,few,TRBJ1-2,CASSQNQQGPLGYTF,TGTGCCAGCAGCCAGAACCAACAGGGGCCTTTGGGCTACACCTTC
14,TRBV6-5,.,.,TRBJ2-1,CASNLASRTHEQFF,TGTGCCAGCAATCTAGCGTCTCGAACCCATGAGCAGTTCTTC
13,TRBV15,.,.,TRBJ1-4,CATSKNLNEKLFF,TGTGCCACCAGCAAGAACCTTAATGAAAAACTGTTTTTT
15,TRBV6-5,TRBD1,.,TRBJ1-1,CASSYTGTGNTEAFF,TGTGCCAGCAGCTACACCGGGACAGGGAACACTGAAGCTTTCTTT
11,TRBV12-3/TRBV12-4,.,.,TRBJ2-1,CASSPRNEQFF,TGTGCCAGCAGTCCGCGCAATGAGCAGTTCTTC
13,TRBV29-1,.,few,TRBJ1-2,CSVEGSQGLGYTF,TGCAGCGTTGAAGGAAGTCAGGGGTTAGGCTACACCTTC
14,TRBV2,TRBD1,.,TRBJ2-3,CASSVSGGLDTQYF,TGTGCCAGCAGTGTGTCAGGGGGCCTAGATACGCAGTATTTT
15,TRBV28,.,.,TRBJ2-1,CASSLGASNTNEQFF,TGTGCCAGCAGTTTAGGGGCTAGCAATACCAATGAGCAGTTCTTC
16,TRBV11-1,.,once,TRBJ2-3,CASSLGPGHDLDTQYF,TGTGCCAGCAGCCTTGGACCGGGTCACGATTTGGATACGCAGTATTTT
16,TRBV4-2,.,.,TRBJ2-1,CASSQWSRPMSHEQFF,TGTGCCAGCAGCCAATGGTCACGGCCGATGAGCCATGAGCAGTTCTTC
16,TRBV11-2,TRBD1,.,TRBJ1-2,CASSPQLTGSSGSYTF,TGTGCCAGCAGCCCTCAATTGACAGGGTCGAGTGGGAGCTACACCTTC
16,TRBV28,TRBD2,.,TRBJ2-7,CASSLSGTSGIYEQYF,TGTGCCAGCAGTTTGTCCGGGACTAGCGGCATTTACGAGCAGTACTTC
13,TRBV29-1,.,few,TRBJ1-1,CSVERAVNTEAFF,TGCAGCGTAGAGAGGGCGGTGAACACTGAAGCTTTCTTT
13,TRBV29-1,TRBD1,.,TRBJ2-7,CSVEGTDTYEQYF,TGCAGCGTTGAGGGGACAGATACCTACGAGCAGTACTTC
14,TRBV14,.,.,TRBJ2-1,CASSPFLLDNEQFF,TGTGCCAGCAGCCCCTTCCTTTTGGACAATGAGCAGTTCTTC
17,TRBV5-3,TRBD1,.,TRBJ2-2,CARSSRPGTGVAGELFF,TGTGCCAGAAGCTCACGTCCCGGGACAGGGGTAGCCGGGGAGCTGTTTTTT
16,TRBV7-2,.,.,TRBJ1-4,CASSLGPRGGNEKLFF,TGTGCCAGCAGCTTAGGCCCCCGGGGGGGAAATGAAAAACTGTTTTTT
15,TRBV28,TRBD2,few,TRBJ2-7,CASSPPGLADKKQYF,TGTGCCAGCAGCCCGCCGGGACTAGCGGACAAAAAGCAGTACTTC
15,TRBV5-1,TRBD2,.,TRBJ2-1,CASSGGGSRYNEQFF,TGCGCCAGCAGCGGAGGCGGGAGTCGGTACAATGAGCAGTTCTTC
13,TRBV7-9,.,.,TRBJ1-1,CASRPEPNTEAFF,TGTGCCAGCAGGCCTGAGCCGAACACTGAAGCTTTCTTT
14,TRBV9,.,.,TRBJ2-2,CASSVLSNTGELFF,TGTGCCAGCAGCGTACTGTCGAACACCGGGGAGCTGTTTTTT
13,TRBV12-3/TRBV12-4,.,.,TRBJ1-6,CASSAQNNSPLHF,TGTGCCAGCAGCGCACAGAACAATTCACCCCTCCACTTT
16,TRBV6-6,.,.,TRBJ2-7,CASSPPTQMRRNEQYF,TGTGCCAGCAGCCCTCCCACGCAGATGAGGCGGAACGAGCAGTACTTC
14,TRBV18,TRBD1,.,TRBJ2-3,CASSGQGHTDTQYF,TGTGCCAGCTCGGGACAGGGCCACACAGATACGCAGTATTTT
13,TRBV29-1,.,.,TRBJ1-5,CSVAGSRDQPQHF,TGCAGCGTTGCAGGGTCCCGTGATCAGCCCCAGCATTTT
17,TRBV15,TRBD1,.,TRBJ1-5,CATSKGQGWNSNQPQHF,TGTGCCACCAGCAAGGGACAGGGATGGAATAGCAATCAGCCCCAGCATTTT
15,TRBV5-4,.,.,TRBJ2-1,CASSYPGTVGNEQFF,TGTGCCAGCAGCTACCCCGGGACGGTAGGCAATGAGCAGTTCTTC
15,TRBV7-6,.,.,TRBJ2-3,CASSSLGGSTDTQYF,TGTGCCAGCAGCTCTCTTGGCGGTTCAACAGATACGCAGTATTTT
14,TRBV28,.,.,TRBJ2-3,CASSPGTPTDTQYF,TGTGCCAGCAGCCCCGGGACCCCTACGGATACGCAGTATTTT
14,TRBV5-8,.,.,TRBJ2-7,CASSFPDRFGEQYF,TGTGCCAGCAGCTTCCCCGACAGGTTCGGCGAGCAGTACTTC
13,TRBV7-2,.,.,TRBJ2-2,CASSLPNTGELFF,TGTGCCAGCAGCTTACCGAACACCGGGGAGCTGTTTTTT
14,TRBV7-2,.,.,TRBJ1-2,CASKKDSSNYGYTF,TGTGCCAGCAAAAAAGACAGCTCTAACTATGGCTACACCTTC
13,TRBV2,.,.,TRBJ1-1,CASLRQGRTEAFF,TGTGCCAGCCTACGCCAGGGTAGAACTGAAGCTTTCTTT
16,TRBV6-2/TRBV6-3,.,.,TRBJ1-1,CASSPQNGWGNTEAFF,TGTGCCAGCAGTCCCCAGAATGGGTGGGGCAACACTGAAGCTTTCTTT
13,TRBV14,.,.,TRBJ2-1,CASSHSLGNEQFF,TGTGCCAGCAGCCATTCGCTAGGGAATGAGCAGTTCTTC
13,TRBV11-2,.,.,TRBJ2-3,CASSFQGGDTQYF,TGTGCCAGCAGCTTTCAGGGTGGAGATACGCAGTATTTT
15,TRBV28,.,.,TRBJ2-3,CASSTQPRSTDTQYF,TGTGCCAGCAGCACGCAACCGAGGAGCACAGATACGCAGTATTTT
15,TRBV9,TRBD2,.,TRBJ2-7,CASSVGTSGTYEQYF,TGTGCCAGCAGCGTCGGGACTAGCGGGACCTACGAGCAGTACTTC
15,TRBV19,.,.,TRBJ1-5,CASSIGTPRDQPQHF,TGTGCCAGTAGTATTGGGACACCCAGGGATCAGCCCCAGCATTTT
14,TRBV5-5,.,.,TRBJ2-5,CASSFPGRSRTQYF,TGTGCCAGCAGCTTCCCAGGCAGAAGTCGGACCCAGTACTTC
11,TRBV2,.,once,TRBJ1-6,CASNDRLPLHF,TGTGCCAGCAACGACAGGTTACCCCTCCACTTT
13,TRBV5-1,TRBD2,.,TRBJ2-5,CASSSDGRETQYF,TGCGCCAGCAGCTCGGACGGGAGGGAGACCCAGTACTTC
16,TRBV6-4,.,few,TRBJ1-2,CASRREPKDGGGGYTF,TGTGCCAGCAGGCGAGAGCCTAAGGACGGGGGCGGTGGCTACACCTTC
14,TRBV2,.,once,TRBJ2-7,CASSARSGSYEQYF,TGTGCCAGCAGTGCACGGTCCGGATCCTACGAGCAGTACTTC